A few counts support the clone carrying this T cell receptor beta chain. Treatment: randomized to nivolumab then ipilimumab (arm A) or the reverse (arm B). These data come from a study of sequential checkpoint blockade in melanoma. Produced via immunoSEQ multiplex PCR; TCRdb's table is partial and in-frame only. Seen here are approximately 10,000 clones, just under 75% observed once, and the top ten hold approximately 18%. The CDR3 has 15 amino acids. Germline V gene data show CDR1 as SGHDN and CDR2 as FVKESK. V lost 1 base, J lost 4 bases, and 13 bases lay in between. The receptor was derived from a human donor with melanoma. J is TRBJ1-2 and V is TRBV14, with TRBD1 as a possible D gene (5 bases). This specimen was CD8+ T cells sorted from blood (inferred from file names), taken from a patient given nivolumab and ipilimumab in sequence. CDR3 sequence reads: CASSQVSGLGYGYTF. CDR3 bases: TGTGCCAGCAGCCAAGTGTCAGGGTTGGGCTATGGCTACACCTTC.